What follows are 8 T cell receptor beta chains derived from one specimen sequenced in a study of chemoradiotherapy in HPV16-positive cancers. Using immunoSEQ multiplex PCR, the repertoire was profiled, and TCRdb retains in-frame clones only, with some absent. The table lists approximately 2,000 clones, about 84% of them singletons. The sequencing here drew on tumor tissue, taken from a patient who underwent chemoradiotherapy. The source is a human donor with HPV-associated anogenital cancer.

The chain is built from TRBV29-1 and TRBJ2-7, with 12 nucleotides matching TRBD2. Per germline, CDR1 SQVTM and CDR2 ANQGSEA. The CDR3 is 13 amino acids. J was trimmed by 1 base and V by 7 bases; bases with no gene match: 2. CDR3 loop: CSALAGGSYEQYF. The CDR3 DNA sequence: TGCAGCGCCCTAGCGGGAGGGTCCTACGAGCAGTACTTC.

The chain employs TRBV5-1 and TRBJ2-6; TRBD2 aligns across 12 bases. Per germline, CDR1 SGHRS and CDR2 YFSETQ. The CDR3 contains 20 residues. J was trimmed by 4 bases and V by 1 base; bases with no gene match: 12. The CDR3, as DNA: TGCGCCAGCAGCTTGAGGCCTAGCGGGGGGGGCCTGATGGGGGCCAACGTCCTGACTTTC. This sequence encodes CASSLRPSGGGLMGANVLTF.

The V call is TRBV2, the J call TRBJ1-2, with D tentatively TRBD1 (6 bases). V lost 2 bases and J 2 bases, leaving 6 bases between the germline ends. The CDR3 covers 13 residues. Per germline, CDR1 SNHLY and CDR2 FYNNEI. Here the CDR3 DNA reads TGTGCCAGCAGTGAAACAGGGAACTATGGCTACACCTTC. Translating it yields CASSETGNYGYTF.

In this sample, this clone turned up once. This chain uses TRBV19 with TRBJ2-4; tentatively, D is TRBD1 or TRBD2 (5 bases each). This CDR3 comprises 16 residues. CDR1 is LNHDA and CDR2 is SQIVND in the germline V gene (reference sequence). Trimming cost V 5 bases and J 0 bases, with 14 bases left between them. DNA of the CDR3: TGTGCCAGTAGTCCCCCAGGGAGACTAGCCAAAAACATTCAGTACTTC. It is translated as CASSPPGRLAKNIQYF.

The chain joins TRBV6-1 to TRBJ1-6; D is possibly TRBD1 (6 bases). CDR1 is MNHNS, CDR2 SASEGT, per germline. The CDR3 consists of 14 residues. V shed 3 bases and J shed 7 bases, with 10 bases lying between them. Here the CDR3 DNA reads TGTGCCAGCAGTGACAACAGGGAGAATTCACCCCTCCACTTT. This gives the protein CASSDNRENSPLHF.

The chain couples TRBV7-9 to TRBJ2-7, with 12 bases that match TRBD2. Germline V gene data show CDR1 as SEHNR and CDR2 as FQNEAQ (reference sequence). This CDR3 is 15 amino acids long. The V gene end was trimmed by 7 bases and the J gene end by 3 bases; junction bases not matched to a gene: 7. The DNA of the CDR3 is TGTGCCAGCAAATTGACTAGCGGGAGTGTCTACGAGCAGTACTTC. It encodes CASKLTSGSVYEQYF.

This chain links TRBV19 with TRBJ1-2; weak D call: TRBD1 (5 bases). The CDR3 extends over 14 amino acids. Trimming pared 6 bases from V and 7 bases from J, leaving 18 bases between. Germline CDR1 reads LNHDA; CDR2 reads SQIVND (reference sequence). CDR3 loop: CASSGQAHGAGYTF. Here the CDR3 DNA reads TGTGCCAGTAGCGGCCAGGCCCATGGGGCTGGCTACACCTTC.

This clone has only one observation. The chain carries TRBV5-1 and TRBJ2-2; 10 nucleotides agree with TRBD2. Germline lookup yields CDR1 SGHRS and CDR2 YFSETQ. The CDR3 runs 17 residues. V shed 4 bases, J shed 4 bases, and the junction held 10 bases outside the gene matches. The CDR3 DNA is TGCGCCAGCAGCCCCCGGAGCGGGGGGGCTGGCACCGGGGAGCTGTTTTTT. Translated, it gives CASSPRSGGAGTGELFF.